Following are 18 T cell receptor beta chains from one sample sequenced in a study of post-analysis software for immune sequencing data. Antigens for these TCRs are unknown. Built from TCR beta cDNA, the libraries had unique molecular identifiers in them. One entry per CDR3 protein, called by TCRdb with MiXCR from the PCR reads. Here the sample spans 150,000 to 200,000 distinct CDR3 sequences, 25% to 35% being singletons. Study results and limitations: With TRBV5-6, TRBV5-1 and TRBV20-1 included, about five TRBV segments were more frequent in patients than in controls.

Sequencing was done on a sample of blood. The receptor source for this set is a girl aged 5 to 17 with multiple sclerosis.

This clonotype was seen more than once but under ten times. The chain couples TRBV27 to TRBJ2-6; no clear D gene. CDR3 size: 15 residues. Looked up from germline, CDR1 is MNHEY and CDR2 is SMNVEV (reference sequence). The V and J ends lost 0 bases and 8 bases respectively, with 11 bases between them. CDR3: CASSLSGDGPNVLTF. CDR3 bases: TGTGCCAGCAGTTTATCTGGCGACGGTCCCAACGTCCTGACTTTC.

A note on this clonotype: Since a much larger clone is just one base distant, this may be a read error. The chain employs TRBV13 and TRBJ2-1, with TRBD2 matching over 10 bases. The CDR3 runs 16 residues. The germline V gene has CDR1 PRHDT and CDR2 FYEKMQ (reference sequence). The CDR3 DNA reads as TGTGTCAGCAGCGGAGGGACTAGCGTCGTCCACAATGAGCAGTTCTTC. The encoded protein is CVSSGGTSVVHNEQFF.

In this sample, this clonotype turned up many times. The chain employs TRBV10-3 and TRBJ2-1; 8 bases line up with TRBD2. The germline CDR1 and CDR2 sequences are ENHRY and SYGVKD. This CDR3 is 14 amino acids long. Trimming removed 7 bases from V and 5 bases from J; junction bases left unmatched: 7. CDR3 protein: CAIKGLASDNEQFF. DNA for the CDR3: TGTGCCATCAAAGGACTAGCTTCCGACAATGAGCAGTTCTTC.

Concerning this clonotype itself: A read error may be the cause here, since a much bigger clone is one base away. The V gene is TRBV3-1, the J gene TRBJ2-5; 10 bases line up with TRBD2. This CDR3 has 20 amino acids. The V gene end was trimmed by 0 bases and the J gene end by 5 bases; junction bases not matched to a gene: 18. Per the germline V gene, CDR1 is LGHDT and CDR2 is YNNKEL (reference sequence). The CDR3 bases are TGTGCCAGCAGCCAAGATAGAGGTACCGTCGGGACTAGCGTCAGTGAGACCCAGTACTTC. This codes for CASSQDRGTVGTSVSETQYF.

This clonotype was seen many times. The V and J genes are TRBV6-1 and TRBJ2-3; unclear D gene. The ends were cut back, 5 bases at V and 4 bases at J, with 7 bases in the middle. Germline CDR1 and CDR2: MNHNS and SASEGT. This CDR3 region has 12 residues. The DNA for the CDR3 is TGTGCCAGCAGTCATTTGTCAGATACGCAGTATTTT. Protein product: CASSHLSDTQYF.

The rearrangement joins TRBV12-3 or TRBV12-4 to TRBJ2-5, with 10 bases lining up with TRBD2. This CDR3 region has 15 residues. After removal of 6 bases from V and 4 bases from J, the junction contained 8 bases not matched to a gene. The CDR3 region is CASRKSGRGIETQYF. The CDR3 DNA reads TGTGCCAGCAGGAAAAGCGGGAGGGGGATAGAGACCCAGTACTTC.

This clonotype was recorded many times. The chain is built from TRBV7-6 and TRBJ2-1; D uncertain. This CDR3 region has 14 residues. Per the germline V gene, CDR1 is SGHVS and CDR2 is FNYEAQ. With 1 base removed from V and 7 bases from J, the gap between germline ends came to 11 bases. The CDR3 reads CASSLGSGFNEQFF. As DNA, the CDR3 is TGTGCCAGCAGCTTAGGGTCGGGTTTTAATGAGCAGTTCTTC.

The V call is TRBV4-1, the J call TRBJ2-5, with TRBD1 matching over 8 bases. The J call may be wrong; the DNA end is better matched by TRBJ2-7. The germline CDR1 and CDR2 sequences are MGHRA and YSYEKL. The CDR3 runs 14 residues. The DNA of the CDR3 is TGCGCCAGCAGCCTCGGGGGACAGGTCCCCGAGCAGTACTTC. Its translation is CASSLGGQVPEQYF.

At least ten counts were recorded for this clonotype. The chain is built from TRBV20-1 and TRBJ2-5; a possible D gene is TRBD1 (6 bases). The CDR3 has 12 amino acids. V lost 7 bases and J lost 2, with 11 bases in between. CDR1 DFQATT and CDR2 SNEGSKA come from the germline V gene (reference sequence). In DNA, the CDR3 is TGCAGTGGCTATCAGGGGCAAGAGACCCAGTACTTC. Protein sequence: CSGYQGQETQYF.

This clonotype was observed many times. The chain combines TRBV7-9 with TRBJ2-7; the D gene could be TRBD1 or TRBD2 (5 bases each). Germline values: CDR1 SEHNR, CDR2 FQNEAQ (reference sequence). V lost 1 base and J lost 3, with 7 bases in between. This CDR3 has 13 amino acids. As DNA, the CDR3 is TGTGCCAGCAGCTTAGGTGGGGGCTACGAGCAGTACTTC. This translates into CASSLGGGYEQYF.

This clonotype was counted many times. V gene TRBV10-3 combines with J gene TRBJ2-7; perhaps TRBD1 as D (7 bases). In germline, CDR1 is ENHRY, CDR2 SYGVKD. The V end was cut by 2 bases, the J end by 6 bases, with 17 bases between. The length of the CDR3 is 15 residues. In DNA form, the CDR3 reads TGTGCCATCAGTGAGCCGGGGGACAGCCAAGGCGAGCAGTACTTC. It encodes CAISEPGDSQGEQYF.

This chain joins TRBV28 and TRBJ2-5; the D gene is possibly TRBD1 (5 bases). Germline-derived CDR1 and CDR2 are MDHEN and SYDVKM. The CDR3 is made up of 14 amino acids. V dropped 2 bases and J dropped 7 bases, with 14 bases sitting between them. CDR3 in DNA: TGTGCCAGCAGTTTAGGATCAGGGATGGGGACCCAGTACTTC. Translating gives CASSLGSGMGTQYF.

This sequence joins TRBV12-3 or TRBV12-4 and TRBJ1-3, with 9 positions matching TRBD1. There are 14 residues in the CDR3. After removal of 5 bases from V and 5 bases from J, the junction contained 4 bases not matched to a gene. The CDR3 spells CASSADRGRNTIYF. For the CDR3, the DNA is TGTGCCAGCAGTGCCGACAGGGGGAGAAACACCATATATTTT.

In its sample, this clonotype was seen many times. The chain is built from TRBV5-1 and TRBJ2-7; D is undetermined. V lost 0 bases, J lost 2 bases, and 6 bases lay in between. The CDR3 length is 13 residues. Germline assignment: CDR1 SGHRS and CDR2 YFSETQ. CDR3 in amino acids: CASSLGSTYEQYF. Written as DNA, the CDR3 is TGCGCCAGCAGCTTGGGTTCGACCTACGAGCAGTACTTC. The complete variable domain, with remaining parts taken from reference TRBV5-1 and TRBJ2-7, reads KAGVTQTPRYLIKTRGQQVTLSCSPISGHRSVSWYQQTPGQGLQFLFEYFSETQRNKGNFPGRFSGRQFSNSRSEMNVSTLELGDSALYLCASSLGSTYEQYFGPGTRLTVT.

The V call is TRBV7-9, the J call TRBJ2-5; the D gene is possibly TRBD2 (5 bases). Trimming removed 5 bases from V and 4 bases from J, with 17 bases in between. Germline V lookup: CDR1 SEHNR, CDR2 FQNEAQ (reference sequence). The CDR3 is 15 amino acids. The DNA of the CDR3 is TGTGCCAGCAGCCTTAGCTGGACTCGCCCAGAGACCCAGTACTTC. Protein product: CASSLSWTRPETQYF.

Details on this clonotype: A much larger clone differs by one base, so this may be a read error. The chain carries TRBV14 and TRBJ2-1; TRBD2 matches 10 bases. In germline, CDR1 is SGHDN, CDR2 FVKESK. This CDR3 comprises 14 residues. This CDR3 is CTSSRTSGYNEQFF. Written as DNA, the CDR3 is TGTACCAGTTCAAGGACTAGCGGCTACAATGAGCAGTTCTTC.

The CDR3 is CASSLRTRPMNTEAFF. DNA of the CDR3: TGTGCCAGCAGTTTACGGACAAGACCCATGAACACTGAAGCTTTCTTT. V usage is TRBV12-3 or TRBV12-4 and J usage is TRBJ1-1, with D perhaps matching TRBD1 (5 bases). The V and J ends lost 2 bases and 0 bases respectively, with 13 bases between them. CDR3 length equals 16 residues.

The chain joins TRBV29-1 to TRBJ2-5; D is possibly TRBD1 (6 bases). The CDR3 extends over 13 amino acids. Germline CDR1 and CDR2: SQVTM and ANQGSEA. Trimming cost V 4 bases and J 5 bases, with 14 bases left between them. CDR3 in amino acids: CSVVGTMTETQYF. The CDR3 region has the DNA TGCAGCGTTGTCGGGACAATGACGGAGACCCAGTACTTC.